The source of this T cell receptor (beta chain) is a study of blood T cells in healthy people across ages. Alongside a J-beta primer mix, a sample-barcoded 5' primer served in a second PCR lasting about 6 to 11 cycles. Each cDNA molecule carried a tag from a template-switch adaptor that contained 12 random nucleotides. Each of the samples gave a minimum of 2.5 million paired-end reads that contained CDR3. TCRdb passed the 5' RACE reads through MiXCR, listing each CDR3 protein once. Seen here are about 810,000 distinct CDR3 sequences, 35% to 40% observed once, and the top ten hold 10% to 15%. Healthy Russian Caucasian donors spanned ages about 6 to 100 years. This clonotype was counted only a few times. The specimen sequenced was blood. This receptor was obtained from a man aged 18 to 30 in good health.

The CDR3 region is CASSLAARRAEKLFF. The CDR3 DNA sequence: TGTGCCAGCAGTTTAGCCGCTAGACGTGCGGAAAAACTGTTTTTT. The chain uses TRBV27 and TRBJ1-4; the D is unclear. V lost 2 bases and J 8 bases, leaving 15 bases between the germline ends. The CDR3 length is 15 residues. CDR1 is MNHEY and CDR2 is SMNVEV in the germline V gene (reference sequence).